This TCR beta chain was captured by sequencing in a study of blood T cell repertoires in COVID-19. Looking at the study overall: The United States, Italy and Spain provided the acute and convalescent COVID-19 samples. From T cells, B-cell-depleted T cells, or PBMCs came the material, which was cDNA or gDNA.

V dropped 0 bases and J dropped 7 bases, with 19 bases sitting between them. The CDR3 length is 17 residues. Germline-derived CDR1 and CDR2 are ENHRY and SYGVKD. Per the authors' pipeline: Amplified reference gene primers provided the basis for estimating nucleated cell counts. The repertoire was sequenced with immunoSEQ multiplex PCR; TCRdb's copy has only in-frame clones and lacks some. V, J and clone size were drawn from that table, and D and trimming were deduced from the DNA. Here the sample spans 150,000 to 200,000 clones, 90% being singletons. This sequence was found in a man aged 45-65 years with acute or convalescent COVID-19. V gene TRBV10-3 combines with J gene TRBJ2-1; possibly TRBD2 for D (7 bases). Sequences were obtained from peripheral blood. The DNA for the CDR3 is TGTGCCATCAGTGAGTCGGGGGCGGGGGCCCCTGGGAATGAGCAGTTCTTC. Translation: CAISESGAGAPGNEQFF.